This T cell receptor (beta chain) was recovered during a study of blood T cell repertoires in COVID-19. Study-level background: The study drew acute and convalescent COVID-19 samples from the United States, Italy and Spain. Sources were T cells, B-cell-depleted T cells, or PBMCs; the material itself was cDNA or gDNA.

The CDR3 is 14 amino acids. The V gene lost 3 bases and the J gene lost 4 bases, with 10 bases spanning the gap. The germline CDR1 and CDR2 sequences are MDHEN and SYDVKM. The authors' processing: Amplifying reference gene primers gave estimates of nucleated cell counts. The table came from immunoSEQ multiplex PCR; TCRdb's copy has only in-frame clones and leaves some out. That table gives V, J and clone size, and the DNA gave D and trimming. The sample contains approximately 250,000 clones, approximately 86% of which appear only once. This clone was counted a single time. This clonotype was sampled from a woman aged 60-75 years with active or convalescent COVID-19. The V and J genes are TRBV28 and TRBJ1-5; D is ambiguous. Sequencing was done on a sample of peripheral blood. CDR3 protein: CASSFLRVNQPQHF. The CDR3 DNA reads as TGTGCCAGCAGTTTTCTGCGGGTAAATCAGCCCCAGCATTTT.